This is a list of T cell receptor beta chains from one sample in a study of metastatic and nonmetastatic thyroid tumors. TCRdb called clones again from the PCR reads with MiXCR. The data show some 16,000 clones, around 13% seen once. The sample was tumor tissue. The receptors shown here come from a female donor with papillary thyroid cancer or a benign thyroid nodule (not recorded which). Some clones in this sample may be carry-over from other donors' samples. Both conserved end residues are part of each CDR3. The order of the fields is J gene, clone size, V gene, D gene, CDR3 protein, CDR3 DNA. D genes are given only for firm matches. A clone size is listed for some rows: how often the clone was seen (once, few, many), or a class if it is expanded.

TRBJ2-2 NA TRBV6-1 TRBD2 CASPMGGVTGELFF TGTGCCAGCCCGATGGGAGGGGTCACCGGGGAGCTGTTTTTT
TRBJ1-1 many TRBV9 NA CASSVVWGGEAFF TGTGCCAGCAGCGTTGTGTGGGGAGGTGAAGCTTTCTTT
TRBJ2-3 many TRBV11-2 TRBD1 CASGWTGPSDTQYF TGTGCCAGCGGATGGACAGGGCCGTCAGATACGCAGTATTTT
TRBJ2-2 many TRBV12-3/TRBV12-4 TRBD1 CASRNRDRGTGELFF TGTGCCAGCAGGAACCGGGACAGGGGGACCGGGGAGCTGTTTTTT
TRBJ2-3 NA TRBV6-4 TRBD2 CASSEREQDTQYF TGTGCCAGCAGTGAGCGGGAGCAAGATACGCAGTATTTT
TRBJ1-2 many TRBV19 TRBD1 CASKYRGGNYGYTF TGTGCCAGTAAATATAGAGGGGGCAACTATGGCTACACCTTC
TRBJ1-1 many TRBV20-1 TRBD1 CSADPQGAETEAFF TGCAGTGCCGACCCGCAGGGGGCTGAAACTGAAGCTTTCTTT
TRBJ1-1 few TRBV24-1 NA CAPKTENTEAFF TGTGCCCCCAAGACGGAGAACACTGAAGCTTTCTTT
TRBJ2-2 NA TRBV6-1 TRBD1 CASYLTGGFTGELFF TGTGCCAGCTATCTGACAGGGGGGTTCACCGGGGAGCTGTTTTTT
TRBJ2-5 many TRBV18 NA CASSPRVGSWTQYF TGTGCCAGCTCACCACGGGTAGGATCGTGGACCCAGTACTTC
TRBJ2-5 many TRBV5-1 NA CASSSRGWALGETQYF TGCGCCAGCAGCTCCCGCGGGTGGGCCTTAGGGGAGACCCAGTACTTC
TRBJ1-6 NA TRBV5-1 NA CASSEGGTPYSSPLHF TGCGCCAGCAGCGAGGGCGGGACACCCTATAGTTCACCCCTCCACTTT
TRBJ1-2 few TRBV7-2 NA CATSLVSVYGYTF TGTGCCACCAGCTTAGTGTCGGTGTATGGCTACACCTTC
TRBJ1-2 NA TRBV30 TRBD1 CAWRERTGRMGYGYTF TGTGCCTGGAGGGAAAGGACAGGGAGAATGGGTTATGGCTACACCTTC
TRBJ1-2 many TRBV24-1 NA CATSDTLYGYTF TGTGCCACCAGTGATACCCTCTATGGCTACACCTTC
TRBJ2-1 NA TRBV6-5 TRBD2 CASREHPGGEQFF TGTGCCAGTCGGGAACACCCGGGGGGTGAGCAGTTCTTC
TRBJ2-7 many TRBV11-2 TRBD2 CASSPGTSAQQYF TGTGCCAGCAGCCCAGGGACTAGCGCTCAGCAGTACTTC
TRBJ2-3 many TRBV9 TRBD2 CASSVESGWASGSKTDTQYF TGTGCCAGCAGCGTAGAATCGGGCTGGGCTAGCGGGAGTAAGACAGATACGCAGTATTTT
TRBJ2-7 many TRBV7-6 TRBD2 CASSLLAGVPLPYEQYF TGTGCCAGCAGCTTACTAGCGGGAGTGCCCCTGCCCTACGAGCAGTACTTC
TRBJ1-6 NA TRBV6-2/TRBV6-3 NA CASRLSDLYNSPLHF TGTGCCAGCAGGCTATCGGACCTCTATAATTCACCCCTCCACTTT
TRBJ2-3 many TRBV29-1 NA CSVEPDYTSDTQYF TGCAGCGTTGAACCCGACTACACCTCGGATACGCAGTATTTT
TRBJ2-3 few TRBV11-3 NA CASSLISSDPDTQYF TGTGCCAGCAGCTTAATATCTAGCGATCCAGATACGCAGTATTTT
TRBJ1-2 many TRBV4-1 TRBD1 CASSQEPGQGVLSGYTF TGCGCCAGCAGCCAAGAACCAGGACAGGGGGTCTTAAGCGGCTACACCTTC
TRBJ1-5 many TRBV6-1 NA CASSEGGRNQPQHF TGTGCCAGCAGTGAAGGGGGCCGAAATCAGCCCCAGCATTTT
TRBJ2-1 medium-sized TRBV5-1 TRBD2 CASSDGTSGYSYNEQFF TGCGCCAGCAGCGACGGGACTAGCGGTTACTCCTACAATGAGCAGTTCTTC
TRBJ2-3 many TRBV4-2 NA CASSQPGWGNTDTQYF TGTGCCAGCAGCCAACCCGGGTGGGGGAACACAGATACGCAGTATTTT
TRBJ2-1 many TRBV30 TRBD2 CAWSSGLAGVRQFF TGTGCCTGGAGCTCGGGACTAGCGGGAGTCCGGCAGTTCTTC
TRBJ2-2 many TRBV28 TRBD2 CASSLRLAGGSGELFF TGTGCCAGCAGTCTCAGACTAGCGGGAGGGTCCGGGGAGCTGTTTTTT
TRBJ2-4 many TRBV15 NA CATRVGEAKNIQYF TGTGCCACCAGGGTAGGGGAGGCCAAAAACATTCAGTACTTC
TRBJ2-1 NA TRBV11-1 TRBD2 CASSPLTSGSSYNEQFF TGTGCCAGCAGCCCCCTGACTAGCGGGAGCTCCTACAATGAGCAGTTCTTC
TRBJ1-1 many TRBV20-1 NA CSASPWGRTEAFF TGCAGTGCTAGCCCCTGGGGGAGGACTGAAGCTTTCTTT
TRBJ2-3 many TRBV20-1 NA CRGGDTQYF TGCAGAGGGGGGGATACGCAGTATTTT
TRBJ1-4 many TRBV5-1 TRBD1 CASSLGRGLDEKLFF TGCGCCAGCAGCTTGGGAAGGGGGCTCGATGAAAAACTGTTTTTT
TRBJ1-4 medium-sized TRBV13 NA CASSVGGGTTNEKLFF TGTGCCAGCAGCGTAGGGGGAGGCACAACTAATGAAAAACTGTTTTTT
TRBJ2-3 many TRBV10-2 NA CASGRQDTQYF TGCGCCAGCGGACGACAAGATACGCAGTATTTT
TRBJ2-5 many TRBV5-1 NA CASSSHLRVPGETQYF TGCGCCAGCAGCTCTCACCTCAGGGTACCTGGGGAGACCCAGTACTTC
TRBJ1-2 few TRBV28 NA CASARGSYGYTF TGTGCCAGCGCCCGGGGAAGCTATGGCTACACCTTC
TRBJ1-6 few TRBV27 NA CASSNVGVGNSPLHF NA
TRBJ1-1 few TRBV6-1 NA CASRGGTVVNTEAFF TGTGCCAGCAGGGGGGGGACGGTGGTGAACACTGAAGCTTTCTTT
TRBJ2-7 many TRBV6-1 TRBD1 CATWDRDHEQYF TGTGCCACCTGGGACAGGGACCACGAGCAGTACTTC
TRBJ1-1 many TRBV12-3/TRBV12-4 NA CASIRTSEAFF TGTGCCAGCATCCGGACCTCTGAAGCTTTCTTT